Below, one T cell receptor (beta chain) is given with its context. The sample originates from a study of blood T cell repertoires in COVID-19. Germline CDR1 is LNHDA and CDR2 is SQIVND (reference sequence). The ends lost 8 bases at V and 6 bases at J; junction bases unmatched: 7. This CDR3 contains 14 residues. Per the original methods: Researchers report that nucleated cell counts were estimated from reference gene primer amplification. Here immunoSEQ multiplex PCR was the method, and the copy in TCRdb shows in-frame clones only, minus some. V and J calls and clone size follow that table, whereas D and trimming were derived from the DNA. The table records 150,000 to 200,000 clones, 80% to 90% of them present only once.

The V gene is TRBV19, the J gene TRBJ1-2, with 12 bases aligning to TRBD1. The sample consisted of peripheral blood. The sequence came from a man in his fifties or sixties with acute or convalescent COVID-19. The CDR3 nucleotides read TGTGCCAGTCAAAACCGGGACAGGGGGCATGGCTACACCTTC. Protein sequence: CASQNRDRGHGYTF.